The present T cell receptor (beta chain) was sequenced within a study of T-cell reconstitution after alpha-beta-depleted transplantation in children. The TCRbeta library was prepared with unique molecular identifiers. TCRdb itself ran the PCR reads through MiXCR, one entry per CDR3 protein. Of over 25,000 distinct CDR3 sequences in the sample, 15% to 20% were seen once. V lost 3 bases to trimming and J lost 1 base, with 13 bases between them. This CDR3 contains 14 residues. Germline loops: CDR1 DFQATT, CDR2 SNEGSKA (reference sequence). This rearrangement joins TRBV20-1 to TRBJ2-7; the D is unclear. The sequencing here drew on PBMCs, mostly from graft donor cells, taken 60 days after TCRalphabeta/CD19-depleted stem cell transplant. This clonotype was obtained from a male patient aged 2-9 years who had a stem cell transplant for acute lymphoblastic leukemia, so the T cells may come from the graft donor. This CDR3 reads CSARLWDRSYEQYF. CDR3 DNA sequence: TGCAGTGCTAGGTTGTGGGATCGATCCTACGAGCAGTACTTC.